Included here is one TCR beta chain sequence, with context. The source of the sample is a study of T cell changes during pregnancy in multiple sclerosis. CDR3 length: 13 amino acids. Trimming removed 7 bases at V and 3 bases at J, with 12 bases between. CDR1 is LNHDA and CDR2 is SQIVND in the germline V gene (reference sequence). The method was immunoSEQ multiplex PCR; TCRdb's version includes in-frame clones alone and lacks a portion of them. Counted here are roughly 49,000 clones, roughly 92% occurring once; the ten biggest clones make up around 0.9%. This sequence joins TRBV19 and TRBJ1-1; possibly TRBD1 for D (6 bases). The specimen comprised peripheral blood, sampled after pregnancy. The source of this sequence is a female donor with multiple sclerosis, enrolled in a pregnancy study. The DNA for the CDR3 is TGTGCCAGTACCCGGACAGTGTACACTGAAGCTTTCTTT. Amino acid sequence: CASTRTVYTEAFF. Filled out from reference TRBV19 and TRBJ1-1, the complete variable domain reads DGGITQSPKYLFRKEGQNVTLSCEQNLNHDAMYWYRQDPGQGLRLIYYSQIVNDFQKGDIAEGYSVSREKKESFPLTVTSAQKNPTAFYLCASTRTVYTEAFFGQGTRLTVV.